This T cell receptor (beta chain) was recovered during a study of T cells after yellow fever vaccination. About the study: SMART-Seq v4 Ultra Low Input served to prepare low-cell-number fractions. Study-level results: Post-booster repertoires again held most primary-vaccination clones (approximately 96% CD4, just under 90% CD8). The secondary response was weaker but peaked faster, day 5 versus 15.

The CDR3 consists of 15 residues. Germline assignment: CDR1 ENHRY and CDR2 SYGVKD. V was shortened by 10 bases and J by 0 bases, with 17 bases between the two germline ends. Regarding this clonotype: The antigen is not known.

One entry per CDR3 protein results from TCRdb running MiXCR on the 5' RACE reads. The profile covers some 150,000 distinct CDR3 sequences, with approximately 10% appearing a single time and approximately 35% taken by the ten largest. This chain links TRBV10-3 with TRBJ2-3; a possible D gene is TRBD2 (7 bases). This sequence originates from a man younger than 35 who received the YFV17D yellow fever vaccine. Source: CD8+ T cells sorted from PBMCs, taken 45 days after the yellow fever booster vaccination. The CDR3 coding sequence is TGTGCCAGTCTCGCGGGGGCTACCAGCACAGATACGCAGTATTTT. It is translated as CASLAGATSTDTQYF.